This TCR beta chain originates from a study of a mutant IDH1 vaccine in newly diagnosed glioma. Across the study: Scheduled for weeks 1, 3, 5, 7, 11, 15, 19 and 23, eight vaccinations were given to patients. Sex distribution of treated patients was about 62% male and roughly 40% female; mean age was around 40 years.

Clones were read by immunoSEQ multiplex PCR, and TCRdb kept only the in-frame ones, dropping some. The sample comprises under 150,000 clones, 90% of which are singletons, and 0.55% to 0.7% rests with the top ten. V was clipped by 1 base and J by 8 bases; unmatched bases: 6. The CDR3 consists of 16 residues. The germline V gene has CDR1 KGHSH and CDR2 LQKENI. Documented time point: week 11, during vaccination. The content of each vaccine dose was 300 ug of mutant IDH1 20-mer peptide, and topical imiquimod accompanied it. Study results and limitations: Overall, almost 95% of patients had vaccine-induced immune responses.

A remark on this clone: The antigen remains unidentified.

Source: PBMCs, taken from a glioma patient whose treatment included an IDH1 peptide vaccine. This TCR derives from a woman in her forties or fifties with glioma. The J gene is TRBJ2-7, the V gene TRBV18, with 15 bases that match TRBD2. The CDR3 region has the DNA TGTGCCAGCTCACCACGGGGGACTAGCGGGAGGTCCCAGCAGTACTTC. This sequence encodes CASSPRGTSGRSQQYF.